This is a list of T cell receptor beta chains from one sample in a study of cytomegalovirus exposure and HLA in healthy donors. The assay was immunoSEQ multiplex PCR, and TCRdb's table has in-frame clones only and misses some. The table includes under 85,000 clones, approximately 94% detected once. The specimen sequenced was PBMCs. Receptor source: a woman under 30 in good health and CMV-seropositive. The CDR3 runs from the conserved cysteine through the conserved F or W. D genes are given only for firm matches. The size field is filled for only some rows; it gives once, few, many or a size class.

>TRBV7-9|TRBJ1-2|NA|NA
TGTGCCAGCAGCCCCGGGGGGGGTGACTATGGCTACACCTTC
CASSPGGGDYGYTF
>TRBV7-9|TRBJ2-1|NA|TRBD1
TGTGCCAGCAGCTTAGTGGGACAGGGGTACAATGAGCAGTTCTTC
CASSLVGQGYNEQFF
>TRBV4-3|TRBJ1-2|NA|NA
TGCGCCAGCAGCCTAGCAGGGTATGGCTACACCTTC
CASSLAGYGYTF
>TRBV5-1|TRBJ2-5|NA|TRBD1
TGCGCCAGCAGCTTTACAGGGGGTCGAGAGACCCAGTACTTC
CASSFTGGRETQYF
>TRBV11-3|TRBJ1-2|NA|NA
TGTGCCAGCAGCTTACGGTCCGGGAAGAATAACTATGGCTACACCTTC
CASSLRSGKNNYGYTF
>TRBV9|TRBJ2-1|NA|TRBD2
TGTGCCAGCAGCGTAAGTAGCGGGAGGGCCGAGGTGGATGAGCAGTTCTTC
CASSVSSGRAEVDEQFF
>TRBV6-5|TRBJ2-2|NA|NA
TGTGCCAGCAGACAGTCGAACACCGGGGAGCTGTTTTTT
CASRQSNTGELFF
>TRBV7-9|TRBJ2-7|NA|NA
TGTGCCAGCAGCTCGGCGACAGGTAAAGGAGACTACGAGCAGTACTTC
CASSSATGKGDYEQYF
>TRBV5-4|TRBJ2-5|NA|TRBD2
TGTGCCAGCAAACGAGCGGGAGGAATACAAGAGACCCAGTACTTC
CASKRAGGIQETQYF
>TRBV10-3|TRBJ1-5|NA|TRBD1
TGTGCCATCGGTCAGGGGGTAGGCAGCAATCAGCCCCAGCATTTT
CAIGQGVGSNQPQHF
>TRBV21-1|TRBJ1-1|NA|NA
TGTGCCAGCAGCAAAGTTTATGGAAGGGACAGGCAACTTGAAGCTTTCTTT
CASSKVYGRDRQLEAFF
>TRBV30|TRBJ2-1|NA|NA
TGTGCCTGGCGAGAGGATGAGCAGTTCTTC
CAWREDEQFF
>TRBV7-2|TRBJ2-1|NA|TRBD2
TGTGCCAGCAGCCCGGGACTACAGACCTACAATGAGCAGTTCTTC
CASSPGLQTYNEQFF
>TRBV5-1|TRBJ2-1|NA|TRBD1
TGCGCCAGCAGCCTCCGGGGACAGACCTTTTACAATGAGCAGTTCTTC
CASSLRGQTFYNEQFF
>TRBV7-2|TRBJ2-1|NA|TRBD2
TGTGCCAGCAGCCCGCGGACTAGCGGGGGGTTAGAGCAGTTCTTC
CASSPRTSGGLEQFF
>TRBV4-2|TRBJ2-5|NA|TRBD1
TGTGCCAGCAGCCAAGGGGGACAGGGGAGATGGGAGACCCAGTACTTC
CASSQGGQGRWETQYF
>TRBV29-1|TRBJ1-2|once|NA
TGCAGCGTTGAATCGAGTTCCTATGGCTACACCTTC
CSVESSSYGYTF
>TRBV10-3|TRBJ2-3|NA|NA
TGTGCCATCAGTGAGTGGGGACTGAGATCTAGCACAGATACGCAGTATTTT
CAISEWGLRSSTDTQYF
>TRBV14|TRBJ2-1|few|TRBD1
TGTGCCAGCAGCCCAATCCGGGACAGTGGGGAGTTGAACAATGAGCAGTTCTTC
CASSPIRDSGELNNEQFF
>TRBV25-1|TRBJ1-1|NA|TRBD1
TGTGCCAGCAGGGTCTCAGGGGGAAACACTGAAGCTTTCTTT
CASRVSGGNTEAFF
>TRBV4-1|TRBJ2-1|NA|NA
TGCGCCAGCAGCCAAGATAGGACGCGGGCCGGAACCCAGTTCTTC
CASSQDRTRAGTQFF
>TRBV2|TRBJ1-4|NA|TRBD1
TGTGCCAGCAGCGCGGGACAGGGCCAAAAACTGTTTTTT
CASSAGQGQKLFF
>TRBV4-3|TRBJ1-6|NA|NA
TGCGCCAGCAGCCAAGATGGGGGGGGTAACCGTTCACCCCTCCACTTT
CASSQDGGGNRSPLHF
>TRBV10-3|TRBJ1-1|NA|NA
TGTGCCATCAGTGGTGGGCAGAACACTGAAGCTTTCTTT
CAISGGQNTEAFF
>TRBV27|TRBJ2-1|NA|TRBD2
TGTGCCAGCACAACCCTTGGGGCCCTAGCGGGGTACAATGAGCAGTTCTTC
CASTTLGALAGYNEQFF
>TRBV28|TRBJ1-2|NA|NA
TGTGCCAGCAGTCCACCGTGGGGGGGAGGGAACTATGGCTACACCTTC
CASSPPWGGGNYGYTF
>TRBV5-6|TRBJ2-3|NA|TRBD1
TGTGCCAGCAGGCGACAGGGTGCAGATACGCAGTATTTT
CASRRQGADTQYF
>TRBV27|TRBJ2-5|NA|NA
TGTGCCAGCAGTTTTCGGAGGTTAGAGACCCAGTACTTC
CASSFRRLETQYF
>TRBV7-7|TRBJ2-4|NA|TRBD1
TGTGCCAGCAGCGTCGACAGGGAAGGCATTCAGTACTTC
CASSVDREGIQYF
>TRBV9|TRBJ1-2|NA|TRBD1
TGTGCCAGCAGTTCGACGGGACAGGGATTGGGACGCTATGGCTACACCTTC
CASSSTGQGLGRYGYTF
>TRBV2|TRBJ1-4|NA|NA
TGTGCCAGCAGTGGGGGTGACAGCAATGAAAAACTGTTTTTT
CASSGGDSNEKLFF
>TRBV7-3|TRBJ1-1|NA|NA
TGTGCCAGCAGCCAGGGTAGGGCCACTGAAGCTTTCTTT
CASSQGRATEAFF
>TRBV28|TRBJ1-2|NA|NA
TGTGCCAGCCTCCCCTTACCCGCAGTCTACTATGGCTACACCTTC
CASLPLPAVYYGYTF
>TRBV5-1|TRBJ1-4|NA|TRBD1
TGCGCCAGCAGCATCGGACAGGGGGCGAATGAAAAACTGTTTTTT
CASSIGQGANEKLFF
>TRBV4-1|TRBJ1-4|NA|TRBD1
TGCGCCAGCAGCCAAGCAATAGTTAGGGCGGGGACAGCTACTGAAAAACTGTTTTTT
CASSQAIVRAGTATEKLFF
>TRBV18|TRBJ2-3|NA|NA
TGTGCCAGCTCACCAACGGCGGATACAGATACGCAGTATTTT
CASSPTADTDTQYF
>TRBV11-2|TRBJ2-7|NA|TRBD1
TGTGCCAGCAGCTTAGGTGTCTGGGGGGACAGGTACGAGCAGTACTTC
CASSLGVWGDRYEQYF
>TRBV11-3|TRBJ1-1|NA|NA
TGTGCCAGCAGCCTGACGGGGAACACTGAAGCTTTCTTT
CASSLTGNTEAFF
>TRBV30|TRBJ1-2|NA|NA
TGTGCCTGGACCCGTGGGGGGGTTGGAGGCTACACCTTC
CAWTRGGVGGYTF
>TRBV28|TRBJ1-2|NA|NA
TGTGCCAGCAGTTTATATGAGAACCAAGCTAACTATGGCTACACCTTC
CASSLYENQANYGYTF
>TRBV7-2|TRBJ2-2|NA|NA
TGTGCCAGCAGCTTGGGTGGAGGGTACACCGGGGAGCTGTTTTTT
CASSLGGGYTGELFF
>TRBV4-1|TRBJ2-1|NA|TRBD2
TGCGCCAGCAGCCAGGAATACTTCCTAGCGGAACTTTTCGATGAGCAGTTCTTC
CASSQEYFLAELFDEQFF
>TRBV7-8|TRBJ2-7|NA|TRBD1
TGTGCCAGCAGCCCGACAGGGGTACGGTCCTACGAGCAGTACTTC
CASSPTGVRSYEQYF
>TRBV6-5|TRBJ2-3|NA|NA
TGTGCCAGCAGTTACACCGGCCAACCAGGCGATACGCAGTATTTT
CASSYTGQPGDTQYF
>TRBV27|TRBJ2-3|once|TRBD1
TGTGCCAGCAGTGAGCGAAAATTGACAGGGGGGGTTGTGGATACGCAGTATTTT
CASSERKLTGGVVDTQYF